A single sample gave rise to the 13 T cell receptor beta chains below, sequenced in a study of breast tumors, draining lymph nodes, adjacent tissues. The lymph nodes were axillary draining lymph nodes from breast cancer patients. Each CDR3 protein is one row after TCRdb ran MiXCR on the multiplex PCR reads. The data show approximately 120,000 distinct CDR3 sequences, with 21% seen just once and about 2.2% held by the top ten. Material for sequencing was axillary lymph node tissue. Receptor source: a female donor with breast cancer. Some clones in this sample may be carry-over from other donors' samples.

This clonotype was seen repeatedly, ten times or more. J is TRBJ1-5 and V is TRBV4-1; D may be TRBD1 (5 bases). The CDR3 is 14 residues long. Trimming took 3 bases from V and 4 from J, leaving 10 bases between them. Germline-derived CDR1 and CDR2 are MGHRA and YSYEKL. The CDR3 region is CASSHPQGNQPQHF. The CDR3 nucleotides read TGCGCCAGCAGCCATCCCCAGGGAAATCAGCCCCAGCATTTT.

This clonotype was recorded at least ten times. The chain has TRBV7-6 and TRBJ2-7, with 7 positions matching TRBD1. V lost 2 bases to trimming and J lost 6 bases; unmatched junction nucleotides: 4. CDR1 and CDR2 from the germline V gene are SGHVS and FNYEAQ. The CDR3 contains 13 residues. CDR3 in DNA: TGTGCCAGCAGCTTATTGGGGGACAGCGAGCAGTACTTC. Its protein is CASSLLGDSEQYF.

With respect to this clonotype: This clone may be a read error of a much larger clone one base away. The CDR3 end shows no conserved phenylalanine or tryptophan, and so a read error is likely. V usage is TRBV6-5 and J usage is TRBJ1-2; D remains ambiguous. Trimming took off 2 bases at V and 8 bases at J, with 15 bases between the two ends. The CDR3 consists of 14 residues. Germline CDR1 MNHEY, CDR2 SVGAGI. This CDR3 is CASSYPGGLGGYTS. In nucleotides, the CDR3 is TGTGCCAGCAGTTACCCGGGAGGTCTTGGCGGCTACACCTCC.

This clonotype occurred many times. The chain combines TRBV24-1 with TRBJ1-4; D perhaps matches TRBD1 (6 bases). Germline V gives CDR1 KGHDR, CDR2 SFDVKD. The ends were cut back, 4 bases at V and 8 bases at J, with 19 bases in the middle. The CDR3 is made up of 16 amino acids. This chain's CDR3 is CATSDLEQGLIEKLFF. The CDR3 nucleotides read TGTGCCACCAGTGACCTTGAACAGGGTTTAATAGAAAAACTGTTTTTT.

In this sample, this clonotype turned up a few times. The chain uses TRBV28 and TRBJ2-7; 8 positions match TRBD1. Germline V gives CDR1 MDHEN, CDR2 SYDVKM. The V segment lost 4 bases and the J segment 6 bases; nucleotides outside the gene matches: 17. The CDR3 loop spans 17 amino acids. CDR3 bases: TGTGCCAGCAGTTCTCCCCGGACGGGACAGGAGCCTTCCGAGCAGTACTTC. Translation gives CASSSPRTGQEPSEQYF.

This clonotype was counted many times. The genes are TRBV7-9 and TRBJ2-1, with 8 nucleotides matching TRBD2. The CDR3 loop spans 16 amino acids. V gave up 3 bases and J gave up 8 bases; unmatched junction bases: 12. Germline V lookup: CDR1 SEHNR, CDR2 FQNEAQ (reference sequence). CDR3 coding DNA: TGTGCCAGCAGCTTCCAAAGCGGGAGAGTTAGCTATGAGCAGTTCTTC. Its translation is CASSFQSGRVSYEQFF.

This clonotype was seen repeatedly, ten times or more. The rearrangement uses TRBV9 and TRBJ2-6; 7 nucleotides line up with TRBD2. The CDR3 sequence is 17 residues long. Germline assignment: CDR1 SGDLS and CDR2 YYNGEE. V trimming: 0 bases; J trimming: 2 bases; junction bases outside the gene matches: 5. The DNA for the CDR3 is TGTGCCAGCAGCGTAGGATTAGCGGGTACTGGGGCCAACGTCCTGACTTTC. Translation: CASSVGLAGTGANVLTF.

This clonotype was picked up many times. The DNA of the CDR3 is TGTGCCAGCAATCGGGGTCCGGGCAGGACGGGGGAGCTGTTTTTT. Translating it yields CASNRGPGRTGELFF. The chain combines TRBV2 with TRBJ2-2; D possibly corresponds to TRBD2 (5 bases). The CDR3 has 15 residues. Trimming shortened V by 7 bases and J by 8 bases, and 20 bases separated the two germline ends. The V gene's germline CDR1 is SNHLY and CDR2 FYNNEI.

This clonotype appeared many times. Written as DNA, the CDR3 is TGTGCCAGCGCGCAAGGCTCCTACGAGCAGTACTTC. Its translation: CASAQGSYEQYF. This chain uses TRBV2 with TRBJ2-7, with D uncertain. Germline CDR1 reads SNHLY; CDR2 reads FYNNEI. This CDR3 has 12 residues. Trimming took 8 bases from V and 0 from J, leaving 8 bases between them.

The chain employs TRBV20-1 and TRBJ1-1; D is undetermined. The ends were cut back, 3 bases at V and 5 bases at J, with 16 bases in the middle. This CDR3 has 14 amino acids. Per the germline V gene, CDR1 is DFQATT and CDR2 is SNEGSKA (reference sequence). The CDR3: CSASFPHGGTEAFF. CDR3 DNA: TGCAGTGCTAGTTTCCCCCACGGAGGGACTGAAGCTTTCTTT.

This clonotype was seen at least ten times. V gene TRBV30 combines with J gene TRBJ1-5; 7 bases align to TRBD1. The ends lost 7 bases at V and 3 bases at J; junction bases unmatched: 6. Germline V gives CDR1 GTSNPN, CDR2 SVGIG (reference sequence). The length of the CDR3 is 13 residues. For the CDR3, the DNA is TGTGCCTTCGGGACAGCAAACAATCAGCCCCAGCATTTT. It translates to CAFGTANNQPQHF.

This clonotype was detected ten times or more. The CDR3 loop reads CASSYLSGSYNEQFF. DNA for the CDR3: TGTGCCAGCAGTTATCTCAGCGGGAGCTACAATGAGCAGTTCTTC. The rearrangement joins TRBV6-5 to TRBJ2-1; 8 bases match TRBD2. The CDR3 contains 15 residues. The ends lost 3 bases at V and 3 bases at J; junction bases unmatched: 4. From germline, CDR1 is MNHEY and CDR2 SVGAGI.

At least ten counts were recorded for this clonotype. V gene TRBV5-1 combines with J gene TRBJ2-7; 8 positions match TRBD1. Per germline, CDR1 SGHRS and CDR2 YFSETQ. The CDR3 runs 16 residues. Trimming took 0 bases from V and 2 from J; bases not matched to a gene: 7. In nucleotides, the CDR3 is TGCGCCAGCAGCTTGGGGCCCGAGACAGGGGCCTACGAGCAGTACTTC. This gives the protein CASSLGPETGAYEQYF.